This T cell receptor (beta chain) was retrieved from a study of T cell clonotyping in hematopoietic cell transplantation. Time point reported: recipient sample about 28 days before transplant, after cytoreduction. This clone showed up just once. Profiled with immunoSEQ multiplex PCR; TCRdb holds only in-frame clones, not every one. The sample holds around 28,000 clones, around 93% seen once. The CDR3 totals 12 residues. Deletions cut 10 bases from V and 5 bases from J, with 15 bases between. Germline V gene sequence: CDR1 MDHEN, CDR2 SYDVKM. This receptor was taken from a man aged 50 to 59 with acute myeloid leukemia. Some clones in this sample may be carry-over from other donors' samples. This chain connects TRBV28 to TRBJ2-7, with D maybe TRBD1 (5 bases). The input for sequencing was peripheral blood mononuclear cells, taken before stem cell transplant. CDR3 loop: CATRTPRDEQYF. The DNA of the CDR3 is TGTGCCACCCGGACACCTCGGGACGAGCAGTACTTC.